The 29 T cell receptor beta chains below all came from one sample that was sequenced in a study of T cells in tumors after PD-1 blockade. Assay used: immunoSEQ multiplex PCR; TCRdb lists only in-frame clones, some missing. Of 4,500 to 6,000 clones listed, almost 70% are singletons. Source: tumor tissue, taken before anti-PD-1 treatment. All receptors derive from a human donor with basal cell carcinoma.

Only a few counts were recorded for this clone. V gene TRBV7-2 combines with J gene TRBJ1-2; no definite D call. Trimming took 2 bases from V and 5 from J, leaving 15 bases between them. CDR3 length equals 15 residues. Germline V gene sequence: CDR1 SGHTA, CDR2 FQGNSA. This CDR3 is CASSLRRQDPYGYTF. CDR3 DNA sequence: TGTGCCAGCAGCTTACGTCGTCAGGACCCGTATGGCTACACCTTC.

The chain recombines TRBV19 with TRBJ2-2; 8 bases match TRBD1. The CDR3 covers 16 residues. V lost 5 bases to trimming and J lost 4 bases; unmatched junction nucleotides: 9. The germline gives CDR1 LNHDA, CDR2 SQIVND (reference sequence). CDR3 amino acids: CASSYPGTGITGELFF. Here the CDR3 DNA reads TGTGCCAGTAGTTACCCGGGGACAGGCATCACCGGGGAGCTGTTTTTT.

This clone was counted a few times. In DNA, the CDR3 is TGTGCCAGCAGCTCCCGGGGGGCGGGGAGCTCCTATAATTCACCCCTCCACTTT. This translates into CASSSRGAGSSYNSPLHF. The chain is built from TRBV5-5 and TRBJ1-6, with a weak D call TRBD1 (6 bases). CDR3 size: 18 residues. Germline V gene sequence: CDR1 SGHKS, CDR2 YYEKEE (reference sequence). V lost 3 bases and J lost 0, with 16 bases in between.

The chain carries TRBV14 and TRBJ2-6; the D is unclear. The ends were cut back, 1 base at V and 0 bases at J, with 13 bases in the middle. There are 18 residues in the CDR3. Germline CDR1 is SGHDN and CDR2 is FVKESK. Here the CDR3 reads CASSQGVGIISGANVLTF. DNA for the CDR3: TGTGCCAGCAGCCAAGGGGTAGGGATTATCTCTGGGGCCAACGTCCTGACTTTC. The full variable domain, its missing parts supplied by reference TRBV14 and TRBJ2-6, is EAGVTQFPSHSVIEKGQTVTLRCDPISGHDNLYWYRRVMGKEIKFLLHFVKESKQDESGMPNNRFLAERTGGTYSTLKVQPAELEDSGVYFCASSQGVGIISGANVLTFGAGSRLTVL.

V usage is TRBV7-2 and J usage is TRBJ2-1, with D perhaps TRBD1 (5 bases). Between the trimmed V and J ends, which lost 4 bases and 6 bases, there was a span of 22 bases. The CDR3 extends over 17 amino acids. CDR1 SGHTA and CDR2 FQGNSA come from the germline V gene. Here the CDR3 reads CASSSPRQSPNSNEQFF. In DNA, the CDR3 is TGTGCCAGCAGCTCACCAAGACAGTCACCGAACAGCAATGAGCAGTTCTTC.

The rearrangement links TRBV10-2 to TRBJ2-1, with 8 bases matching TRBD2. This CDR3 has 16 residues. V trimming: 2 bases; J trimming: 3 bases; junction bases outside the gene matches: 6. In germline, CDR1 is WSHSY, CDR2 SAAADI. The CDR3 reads CASSEIGSGDYNEQFF. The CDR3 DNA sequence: TGCGCCAGCAGTGAGATTGGTAGCGGGGACTACAATGAGCAGTTCTTC.

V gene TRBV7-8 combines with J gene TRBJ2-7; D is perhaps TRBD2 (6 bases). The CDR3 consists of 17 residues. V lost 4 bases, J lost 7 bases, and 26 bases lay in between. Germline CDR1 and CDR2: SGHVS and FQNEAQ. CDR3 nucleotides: TGTGCCAGCAGCTCAACTGAGGGGACTTTAGGGGCTAAGGAGCAGTACTTC. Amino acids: CASSSTEGTLGAKEQYF.

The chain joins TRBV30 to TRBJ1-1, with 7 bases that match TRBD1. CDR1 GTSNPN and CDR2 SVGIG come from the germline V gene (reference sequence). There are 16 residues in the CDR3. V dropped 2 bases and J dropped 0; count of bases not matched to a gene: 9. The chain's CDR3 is CAWSPGSRGVNTEAFF. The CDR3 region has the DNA TGTGCCTGGAGTCCCGGGAGCAGGGGGGTGAACACTGAAGCTTTCTTT.

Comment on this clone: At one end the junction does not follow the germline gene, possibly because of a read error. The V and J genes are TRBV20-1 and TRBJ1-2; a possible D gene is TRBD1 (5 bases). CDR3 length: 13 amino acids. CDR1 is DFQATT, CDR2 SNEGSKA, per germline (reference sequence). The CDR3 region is CSASKGVNDGYTF. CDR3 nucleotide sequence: TGCAGTGCTAGTAAAGGGGTTAACGATGGCTACACCTTC.

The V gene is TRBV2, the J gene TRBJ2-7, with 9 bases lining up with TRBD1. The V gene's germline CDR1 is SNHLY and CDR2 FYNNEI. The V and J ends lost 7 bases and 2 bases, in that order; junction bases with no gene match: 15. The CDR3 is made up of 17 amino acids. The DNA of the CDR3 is TGTGCCAGCATTGGGGGTGACGGGACAGGGAGGACCTACGAGCAGTACTTC. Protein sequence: CASIGGDGTGRTYEQYF.

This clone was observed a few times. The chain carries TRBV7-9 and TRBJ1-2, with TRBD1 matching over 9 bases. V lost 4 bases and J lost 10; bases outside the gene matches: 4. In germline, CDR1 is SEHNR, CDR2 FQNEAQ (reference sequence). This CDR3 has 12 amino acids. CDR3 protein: CASSSGTGPYTF. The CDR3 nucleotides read TGTGCCAGCAGCTCTGGGACAGGGCCCTACACCTTC.

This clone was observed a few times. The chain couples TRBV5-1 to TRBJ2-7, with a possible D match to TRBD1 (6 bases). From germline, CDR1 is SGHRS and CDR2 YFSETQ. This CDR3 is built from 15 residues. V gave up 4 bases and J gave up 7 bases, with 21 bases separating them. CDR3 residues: CASSITTGIGEEQYF. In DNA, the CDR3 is TGCGCCAGCAGCATTACGACAGGCATCGGGGAGGAGCAGTACTTC.

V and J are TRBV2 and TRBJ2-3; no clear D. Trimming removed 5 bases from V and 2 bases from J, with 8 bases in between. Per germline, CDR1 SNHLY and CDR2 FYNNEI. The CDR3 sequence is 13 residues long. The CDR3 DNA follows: TGTGCCAGCAGTTCTGGACCCACAGATACGCAGTATTTT. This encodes CASSSGPTDTQYF.

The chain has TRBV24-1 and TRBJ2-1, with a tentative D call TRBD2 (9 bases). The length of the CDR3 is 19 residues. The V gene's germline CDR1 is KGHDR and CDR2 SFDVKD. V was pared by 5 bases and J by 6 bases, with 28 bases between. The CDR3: CATSGRTGIAGGPSNEQFF. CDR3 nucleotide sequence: TGTGCCACCAGTGGGAGGACAGGGATCGCGGGGGGGCCCAGCAATGAGCAGTTCTTC.

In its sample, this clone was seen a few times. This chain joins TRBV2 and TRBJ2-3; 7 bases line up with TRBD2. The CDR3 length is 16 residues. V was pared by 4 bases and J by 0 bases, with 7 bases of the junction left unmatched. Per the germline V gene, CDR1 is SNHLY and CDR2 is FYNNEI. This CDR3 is CASSVDSGPSTDTQYF. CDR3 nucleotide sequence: TGTGCCAGCAGTGTAGATAGCGGGCCTAGCACAGATACGCAGTATTTT. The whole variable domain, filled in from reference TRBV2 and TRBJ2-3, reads EPEVTQTPSHQVTQMGQEVILRCVPISNHLYFYWYRQILGQKVEFLVSFYNNEISEKSEIFDDQFSVERPDGSNFTLKIRSTKLEDSAMYFCASSVDSGPSTDTQYFGPGTRLTVL.

Here the CDR3 reads CASSLEGGRAQYF. CDR3 sequence (DNA): TGTGCCAGCAGCCTAGAGGGGGGTCGGGCCCAGTACTTC. This rearrangement joins TRBV7-2 to TRBJ2-5, with D tentatively TRBD1 or TRBD2 (6 bases each). The V gene's germline CDR1 is SGHTA and CDR2 FQGNSA. The CDR3 contains 13 residues. The V and J ends lost 5 bases and 9 bases respectively, with 16 bases between them.

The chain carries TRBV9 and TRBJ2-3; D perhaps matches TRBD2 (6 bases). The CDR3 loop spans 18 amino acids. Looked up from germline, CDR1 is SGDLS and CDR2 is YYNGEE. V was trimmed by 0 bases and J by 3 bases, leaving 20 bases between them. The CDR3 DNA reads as TGTGCCAGCAGCGTAGCTACTTCGTCAGGAGGGATGACAGATACGCAGTATTTT. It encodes CASSVATSSGGMTDTQYF.

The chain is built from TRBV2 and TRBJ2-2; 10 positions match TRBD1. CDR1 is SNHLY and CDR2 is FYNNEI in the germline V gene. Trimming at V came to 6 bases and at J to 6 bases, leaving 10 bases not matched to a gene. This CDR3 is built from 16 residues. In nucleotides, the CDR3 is TGTGCCAGCAGCCAGGCCGGGACAGGGGTTGCCGGGGAGCTGTTTTTT. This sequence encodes CASSQAGTGVAGELFF.

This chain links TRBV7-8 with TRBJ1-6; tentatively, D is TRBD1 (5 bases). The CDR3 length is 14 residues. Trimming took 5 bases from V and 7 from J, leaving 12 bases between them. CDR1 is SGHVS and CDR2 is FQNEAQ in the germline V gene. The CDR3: CASSPAGENSPLHF. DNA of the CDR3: TGTGCCAGCAGCCCCGCGGGGGAAAATTCACCCCTCCACTTT.

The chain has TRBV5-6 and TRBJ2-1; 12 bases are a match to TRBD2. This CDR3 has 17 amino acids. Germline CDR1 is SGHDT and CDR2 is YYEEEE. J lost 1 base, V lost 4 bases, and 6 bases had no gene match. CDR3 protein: CASSARLAGVSYNEQFF. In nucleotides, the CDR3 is TGTGCCAGCAGCGCGAGACTAGCGGGGGTTTCCTACAATGAGCAGTTCTTC.

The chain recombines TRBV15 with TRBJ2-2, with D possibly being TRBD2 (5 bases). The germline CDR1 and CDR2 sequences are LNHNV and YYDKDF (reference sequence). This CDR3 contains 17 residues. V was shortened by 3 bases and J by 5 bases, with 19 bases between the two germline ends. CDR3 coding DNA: TGTGCCACCAGCAGCGAACGGTCCCGGAGGAGGACCGGGGAGCTGTTTTTT. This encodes CATSSERSRRRTGELFF.

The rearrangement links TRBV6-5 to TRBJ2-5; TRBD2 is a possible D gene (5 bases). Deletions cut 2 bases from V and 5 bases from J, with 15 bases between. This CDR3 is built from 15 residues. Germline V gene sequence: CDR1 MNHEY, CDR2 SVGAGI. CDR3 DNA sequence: TGTGCCAGCAGTTACCGCGGGCCGGCCTGGGAGACCCAGTACTTC. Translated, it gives CASSYRGPAWETQYF.

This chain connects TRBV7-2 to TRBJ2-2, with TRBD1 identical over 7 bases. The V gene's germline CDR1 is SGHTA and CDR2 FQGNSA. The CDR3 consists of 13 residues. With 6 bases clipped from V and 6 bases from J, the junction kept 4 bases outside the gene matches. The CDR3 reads CASRWTGPGELFF. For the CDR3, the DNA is TGTGCCAGCAGATGGACAGGACCCGGGGAGCTGTTTTTT. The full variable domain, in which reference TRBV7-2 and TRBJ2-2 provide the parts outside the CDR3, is GAGVSQSPSNKVTEKGKDVELRCDPISGHTALYWYRQSLGQGLEFLIYFQGNSAPDKSGLPSDRFSAERTGGSVSTLTIQRTQQEDSAVYLCASRWTGPGELFFGEGSRLTVL.

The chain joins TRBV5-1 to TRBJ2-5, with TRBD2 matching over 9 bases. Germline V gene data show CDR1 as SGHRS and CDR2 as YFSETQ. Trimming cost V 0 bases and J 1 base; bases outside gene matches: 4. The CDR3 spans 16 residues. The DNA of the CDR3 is TGCGCCAGCAGCTTGGGAGGTAGCGGGGGCCAAGAGACCCAGTACTTC. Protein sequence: CASSLGGSGGQETQYF.

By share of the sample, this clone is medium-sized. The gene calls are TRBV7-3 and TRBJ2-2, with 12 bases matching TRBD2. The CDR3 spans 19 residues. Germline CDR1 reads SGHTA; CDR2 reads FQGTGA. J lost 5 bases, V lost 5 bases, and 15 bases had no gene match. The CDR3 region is CASSALPLAGGGRTGELFF. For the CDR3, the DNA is TGTGCCAGCAGCGCCCTCCCACTAGCGGGGGGCGGGAGGACCGGGGAGCTGTTTTTT.

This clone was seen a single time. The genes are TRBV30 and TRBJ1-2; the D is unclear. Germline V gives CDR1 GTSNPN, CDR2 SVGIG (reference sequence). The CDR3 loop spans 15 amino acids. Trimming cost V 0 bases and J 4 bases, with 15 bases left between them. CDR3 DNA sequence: TGTGCCTGGAGTGTATCGGGCGCTCCGATCTATGGCTACACCTTC. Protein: CAWSVSGAPIYGYTF.

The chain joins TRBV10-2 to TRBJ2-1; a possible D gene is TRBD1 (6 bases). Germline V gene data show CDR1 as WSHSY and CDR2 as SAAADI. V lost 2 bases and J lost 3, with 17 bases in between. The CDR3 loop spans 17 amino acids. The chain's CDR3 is CASSEPHRQALYNEQFF. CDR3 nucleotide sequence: TGCGCCAGCAGTGAGCCTCACCGACAGGCCCTCTACAATGAGCAGTTCTTC.

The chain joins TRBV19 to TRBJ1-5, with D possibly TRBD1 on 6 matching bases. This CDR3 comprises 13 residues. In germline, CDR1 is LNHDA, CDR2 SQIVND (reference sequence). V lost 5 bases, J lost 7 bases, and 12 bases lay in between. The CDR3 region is CASSWGGRQPQHF. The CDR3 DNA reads TGTGCCAGTAGTTGGGGGGGGCGGCAGCCCCAGCATTTT.

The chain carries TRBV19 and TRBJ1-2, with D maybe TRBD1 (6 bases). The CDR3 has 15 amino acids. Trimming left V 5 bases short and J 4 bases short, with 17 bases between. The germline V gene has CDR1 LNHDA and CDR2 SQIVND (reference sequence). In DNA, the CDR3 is TGTGCCAGTAGTGACAGGACAGACCGCCCCTATGGCTACACCTTC. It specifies CASSDRTDRPYGYTF.